These T cell receptor beta chains were read from a single sample in a study of vaccination effects on CD4 cells after COVID-19. Produced via immunoSEQ multiplex PCR; TCRdb's table is partial and in-frame only. Seen here are about 71,000 clones, around 79% observed once, and the top ten hold 2.4%. What these receptors recognize is not known. The specimen was CD4+ T cells from PBMCs cultured without peptide, collected after COVID-19 vaccination. These receptors were taken from a human donor who received a COVID-19 vaccine. The CDR3 runs from the conserved cysteine through the conserved F or W. The order of the fields is J gene, clone size, D gene, V gene, CDR3 DNA, CDR3 protein. D genes are given only for firm matches. Not every row has a clone size; where given, it reads once, few, many or a size class.

J gene: TRBJ1-6; clone size: NA; D gene: NA; V gene: TRBV5-4; CDR3 DNA: TGTGCCAGCAGCCTGACGAGGGGGAATTCAAATTCACCCCTCCACTTT; CDR3 protein: CASSLTRGNSNSPLHF
J gene: TRBJ2-2; clone size: NA; D gene: NA; V gene: TRBV4-1; CDR3 DNA: TGCGCCAGCAGCCCCAGGGGAGAATCGAACACCGGGGAGCTGTTTTTT; CDR3 protein: CASSPRGESNTGELFF
J gene: TRBJ1-4; clone size: NA; D gene: NA; V gene: TRBV6-1; CDR3 DNA: TGTGCCAGCAGTGAAGCGCAGGGAATCGATGAAAAACTGTTTTTT; CDR3 protein: CASSEAQGIDEKLFF
J gene: TRBJ2-6; clone size: few; D gene: TRBD2; V gene: TRBV28; CDR3 DNA: TGTGCCAGCAGTTTAACGGCGGGGGGCTCTGGGGCCAACGTCCTGACTTTC; CDR3 protein: CASSLTAGGSGANVLTF
J gene: TRBJ1-2; clone size: NA; D gene: NA; V gene: TRBV2; CDR3 DNA: TGTGCCAGCGGGAAGGCAGGGAGCGGCGGCTACACCTTC; CDR3 protein: CASGKAGSGGYTF
J gene: TRBJ1-4; clone size: NA; D gene: TRBD1; V gene: TRBV2; CDR3 DNA: TGTGCCAGCAGTGAACGACAGGGAGGTACTGAAAAACTGTTTTTT; CDR3 protein: CASSERQGGTEKLFF
J gene: TRBJ2-2; clone size: NA; D gene: NA; V gene: TRBV5-4; CDR3 DNA: TGTGCCAGCAGCAATGGACGGGCGAACACCGGGGAGCTGTTTTTT; CDR3 protein: CASSNGRANTGELFF
J gene: TRBJ1-6; clone size: NA; D gene: NA; V gene: TRBV10-3; CDR3 DNA: TGTGCCATCACCCCGAGTGGGGCGTATAATTCACCCCTCCACTTT; CDR3 protein: CAITPSGAYNSPLHF
J gene: TRBJ1-5; clone size: NA; D gene: NA; V gene: TRBV6-5; CDR3 DNA: TGTGCCAGCAGACAACAGGATTATAGCAATCAGCCCCAGCATTTT; CDR3 protein: CASRQQDYSNQPQHF
J gene: TRBJ1-1; clone size: NA; D gene: NA; V gene: TRBV24-1; CDR3 DNA: TGTGCCACCAAAATGGGGTCTTTGGGTTTTTTACAGGGTGACCGCACTGAAGCTTTCTTT; CDR3 protein: CATKMGSLGFLQGDRTEAFF
J gene: TRBJ2-4; clone size: NA; D gene: NA; V gene: TRBV3-1/TRBV3-2; CDR3 DNA: TGTGCCAGCAGCCAAGTGGGGCAGGGTACAGCCAAAAACATTCAGTACTTC; CDR3 protein: CASSQVGQGTAKNIQYF
J gene: TRBJ1-4; clone size: NA; D gene: NA; V gene: TRBV29-1; CDR3 DNA: TGCAGCGGTCGGACAGCACTTAATGAAAAACTGTTTTTT; CDR3 protein: CSGRTALNEKLFF
J gene: TRBJ2-3; clone size: once; D gene: TRBD2; V gene: TRBV9; CDR3 DNA: TGTGCCAGCAGCAAGGACTCTCGGACTAGCGGGGGATTTGATACGCAGTATTTT; CDR3 protein: CASSKDSRTSGGFDTQYF